This entry lists 30 T cell receptor beta chains sequenced from one sample in a study of blood T cell repertoires in COVID-19 (dated by TCRdb to between 2020 and 2021). Library preparation employed the immunoSEQ multiplex PCR assay. Here the immuneACCESS table is served through TCRdb, limited to in-frame sequences with V and J called. Missing clones are a known gap in these copies; in checked studies unresolved V genes cover under half, and the rest lacks a known reason. This sample lists around 75,000 clones; about 89% were detected once. Together, the top ten hold about 0.56% of the sample. The sample consisted of peripheral blood. Receptor source: a man in his 60s with acute or convalescent COVID-19.

V and J are TRBV10-1 and TRBJ1-1; TRBD1 might be the D (6 bases). There are 14 residues in the CDR3. Germline loops: CDR1 WNHNN, CDR2 SYGVQD (reference sequence). V was clipped by 5 bases and J by 6 bases, with 16 bases between them. The CDR3 sequence: CASSNTGFGAEAFF. As DNA, the CDR3 is TGCGCCAGCAGTAATACAGGGTTTGGCGCTGAAGCTTTCTTT.

The V call is TRBV5-1, the J call TRBJ1-2, with D perhaps TRBD1 (6 bases). The CDR3 consists of 15 residues. Germline CDR1 is SGHRS and CDR2 is YFSETQ. Trimming stripped 4 bases from V and 1 base from J, with 14 bases between. The CDR3 sequence is CASSAQGGGNYGYTF. The CDR3 nucleotides are TGCGCCAGCAGCGCTCAGGGAGGGGGTAACTATGGCTACACCTTC.

This clone came up a few times. The chain links TRBV24-1 to TRBJ2-3; D remains unclear. Germline CDR1 reads KGHDR; CDR2 reads SFDVKD. The germline V and J ends were trimmed by 1 base and 0 bases, with 4 bases remaining between them. The CDR3 has 14 amino acids. CDR3 sequence: CATSDFSSTDTQYF. For the CDR3, the DNA is TGTGCCACCAGTGATTTTTCTAGCACAGATACGCAGTATTTT.

The chain links TRBV5-1 to TRBJ2-1; 12 nucleotides match TRBD2. This CDR3 is built from 14 residues. Germline assignment: CDR1 SGHRS and CDR2 YFSETQ. After removal of 7 bases from V and 6 bases from J, the junction contained 5 bases not matched to a gene. CDR3 sequence: CASGPGLAGNEQFF. The CDR3 DNA reads TGCGCCAGCGGACCGGGACTAGCGGGCAATGAGCAGTTCTTC.

The chain has TRBV5-1 and TRBJ2-3; a weak D match, TRBD1 (5 bases). Germline assignment: CDR1 SGHRS and CDR2 YFSETQ. The CDR3 extends over 13 amino acids. The germline V and J ends were trimmed by 3 bases and 2 bases, with 7 bases remaining between them. DNA of the CDR3: TGCGCCAGCAGCTCGACAGCCACAGATACGCAGTATTTT. Translated: CASSSTATDTQYF.

The rearrangement joins TRBV5-6 to TRBJ2-2; D possibly corresponds to TRBD1 (6 bases). This CDR3 has 16 amino acids. Germline V gene data show CDR1 as SGHDT and CDR2 as YYEEEE. V lost 5 bases and J lost 4, with 18 bases in between. The CDR3 DNA reads as TGTGCCAGCAGATACGGGACAATCGGGGCCACCGGGGAGCTGTTTTTT. Translation: CASRYGTIGATGELFF.

The chain joins TRBV5-1 to TRBJ2-3; 12 bases fit TRBD2. The CDR3 sequence is 19 residues long. Germline assignment: CDR1 SGHRS and CDR2 YFSETQ. The V and J ends lost 4 bases and 0 bases, in that order; junction bases with no gene match: 12. CDR3 region: CASSRFLAGGNPSTDTQYF. The CDR3 coding sequence is TGCGCCAGCAGCAGATTTCTAGCGGGGGGGAACCCTAGCACAGATACGCAGTATTTT.

V and J are TRBV6-1 and TRBJ2-5; 9 positions match TRBD1. This CDR3 is built from 16 residues. V gave up 4 bases and J gave up 4 bases; unmatched junction bases: 10. Germline lookup yields CDR1 MNHNS and CDR2 SASEGT. The CDR3 loop is CASSGPRTGEGETQYF. The CDR3 DNA reads as TGTGCCAGCAGTGGCCCCCGGACAGGGGAAGGAGAGACCCAGTACTTC.

The chain is built from TRBV6-1 and TRBJ2-7, with 11 nucleotides matching TRBD1. Losses at the gene ends were 1 base for V and 5 bases for J; bases not matched to a gene: 4. The CDR3 totals 15 residues. The V gene's germline CDR1 is MNHNS and CDR2 SASEGT. The CDR3 here is CASSEVGTGGDEQYF. CDR3 DNA sequence: TGTGCCAGCAGTGAAGTCGGGACAGGGGGTGACGAGCAGTACTTC.

The gene calls are TRBV5-4 and TRBJ2-1; TRBD2 matches 8 bases. V lost 0 bases to trimming and J lost 8 bases; unmatched junction nucleotides: 4. The CDR3 extends over 14 amino acids. Germline assignment: CDR1 SGHNT and CDR2 YYREEE (reference sequence). The CDR3 DNA is TGTGCCAGCAGCTTGGCCGGGAGGGTCGATGAGCAGTTCTTC. Amino acids: CASSLAGRVDEQFF.

As DNA, the CDR3 is TGTGCCAGTAGTTTGGGACTAGCGGGAGGCGAGCAGTACTTC. Translating it yields CASSLGLAGGEQYF. V usage is TRBV19 and J usage is TRBJ2-7, with 15 bases matching TRBD2. The CDR3 runs 14 residues. Germline V lookup: CDR1 LNHDA, CDR2 SQIVND (reference sequence). The ends lost 5 bases at V and 6 bases at J; junction bases unmatched: 2. Complete variable domain (other parts from reference TRBV19 and TRBJ2-7): DGGITQSPKYLFRKEGQNVTLSCEQNLNHDAMYWYRQDPGQGLRLIYYSQIVNDFQKGDIAEGYSVSREKKESFPLTVTSAQKNPTAFYLCASSLGLAGGEQYFGPGTRLTVT.

This rearrangement joins TRBV4-2 to TRBJ2-1; TRBD2 matches at 12 bases. Germline V CDR1 and CDR2: LGHNA, YNFKEQ. The V gene end was trimmed by 4 bases and the J gene end by 0 bases; junction bases not matched to a gene: 13. The CDR3 extends over 20 amino acids. The CDR3 loop is CASSRNPGTSGRSSYNEQFF. DNA for the CDR3: TGTGCCAGCAGCCGAAACCCCGGGACTAGCGGGCGGAGCTCCTACAATGAGCAGTTCTTC.

This chain connects TRBV19 to TRBJ1-1, with unresolved D. Trimming shortened V by 5 bases and J by 8 bases, and 12 bases separated the two germline ends. Germline V gives CDR1 LNHDA, CDR2 SQIVND (reference sequence). The CDR3 runs 12 residues. The DNA for the CDR3 is TGTGCCAGTAGTTTAATCGGACTCGAAGCTTTCTTT. Protein product: CASSLIGLEAFF.

The chain recombines TRBV5-1 with TRBJ2-7; 9 nucleotides agree with TRBD1. This CDR3 comprises 14 residues. V dropped 4 bases and J dropped 6; count of bases not matched to a gene: 8. Germline CDR1 and CDR2: SGHRS and YFSETQ. This CDR3 is CASSIQGAAGEQYF. The DNA for the CDR3 is TGCGCCAGCAGCATACAGGGGGCCGCGGGCGAGCAGTACTTC.

This sequence joins TRBV3-1 (or the pseudogene TRBV3-2) and TRBJ2-3; 7 bases are a match to TRBD2. V trimming: 2 bases; J trimming: 5 bases; junction bases outside the gene matches: 4. CDR3 size: 14 residues. The germline CDR1 and CDR2 sequences are LGHDT and YNNKEL (reference sequence). The CDR3 here is CASSQLAGEDTQYF. In DNA, the CDR3 is TGTGCCAGCAGCCAATTGGCGGGAGAAGATACGCAGTATTTT.

In this sample, this clone turned up a few times. The J gene is TRBJ2-1, the V gene TRBV11-2; tentative D call: TRBD2 (5 bases). The V gene's germline CDR1 is SGHAT and CDR2 FQNNGV. V lost 4 bases to trimming and J lost 4 bases, with 11 bases between them. The CDR3 is 14 residues long. The CDR3 is CASSSGDTYNEQFF. CDR3 DNA sequence: TGTGCCAGCAGCTCCGGGGATACGTACAATGAGCAGTTCTTC.

The V call is TRBV5-1, the J call TRBJ2-1, with D perhaps TRBD1 (6 bases). V lost 4 bases to trimming and J lost 5 bases, with 16 bases between them. This CDR3 region has 15 residues. Germline V gene lookup returns CDR1 SGHRS and CDR2 YFSETQ. Written as DNA, the CDR3 is TGCGCCAGCAGCCCAGGGGTCACCCTCAACAATGAGCAGTTCTTC. Amino acid sequence: CASSPGVTLNNEQFF.

The chain is built from TRBV19 and TRBJ2-2; D is uncertain. CDR1 and CDR2 (germline): LNHDA, SQIVND (reference sequence). Trimming cost V 3 bases and J 5 bases, with 7 bases left between them. CDR3 length equals 13 residues. The DNA of the CDR3 is TGTGCCAGTAGTATTATCGGGACCGGGGAGCTGTTTTTT. This gives the protein CASSIIGTGELFF.

The J gene is TRBJ2-5, the V gene TRBV7-6; D gene ambiguous. The CDR3 consists of 11 residues. V was trimmed by 5 bases and J by 4 bases, leaving 5 bases between them. Germline CDR1 SGHVS, CDR2 FNYEAQ. The CDR3 DNA sequence: TGTGCCAGCAGCCGCGGAGAGACCCAGTACTTC. Encoded protein: CASSRGETQYF. Combining the CDR3 with reference TRBV7-6 and TRBJ2-5 gives the whole variable domain GAGVSQSPRYKVTKRGQDVALRCDPISGHVSLYWYRQALGQGPEFLTYFNYEAQQDKSGLPNDRFSAERPEGSISTLTIQRTEQRDSAMYRCASSRGETQYFGPGTRLLVL.

This sequence joins TRBV5-1 and TRBJ1-3; D unclear. CDR1 and CDR2 from the germline V gene are SGHRS and YFSETQ. The CDR3 is made up of 15 amino acids. The V end lost 0 bases, the J end lost 1 base, and 8 bases lay between the germline ends. Written as DNA, the CDR3 is TGCGCCAGCAGCTTGGGACATGGGTCTGGAAACACCATATATTTT. Protein sequence: CASSLGHGSGNTIYF.

This clone was found once. This chain links TRBV5-4 with TRBJ2-5, with TRBD2 identical over 15 bases. The CDR3 is 17 residues long. Germline-derived CDR1 and CDR2 are SGHNT and YYREEE (reference sequence). Trimming cost V 2 bases and J 3 bases; bases outside gene matches: 5. Here the CDR3 DNA reads TGTGCCAGCAGCTTCCCCGGACTAGCGGGGGGGAAAGAGACCCAGTACTTC. Amino acids: CASSFPGLAGGKETQYF.

The chain couples TRBV14 to TRBJ2-2, with D possibly being TRBD2 (5 bases). Trimming removed 6 bases from V and 1 base from J, with 15 bases in between. Germline V gene lookup returns CDR1 SGHDN and CDR2 FVKESK. The CDR3 spans 16 residues. The CDR3 DNA follows: TGTGCCAGCAGTAAGAGGACGGGAATGAACACCGGGGAGCTGTTTTTT. Translated: CASSKRTGMNTGELFF.

The genes are TRBV6-1 and TRBJ1-5; 9 bases match TRBD1. CDR1 is MNHNS and CDR2 is SASEGT in the germline V gene. The CDR3 spans 18 residues. The trim removed 0 bases at V and 0 bases at J, leaving 6 bases unmatched. CDR3 nucleotide sequence: TGTGCCAGCAGTGAAGCTGGACAGGGGTACGTTAGCAATCAGCCCCAGCATTTT. This gives the protein CASSEAGQGYVSNQPQHF.

V gene TRBV19 combines with J gene TRBJ1-2; D unresolved. The germline V gene encodes CDR1 LNHDA and CDR2 SQIVND (reference sequence). The CDR3 extends over 13 amino acids. V was trimmed by 7 bases and J by 4 bases, leaving 13 bases between them. The CDR3 DNA follows: TGTGCCAGTAACTCCGACTTGGGCTATGGCTACACCTTC. Protein: CASNSDLGYGYTF.

The chain carries TRBV12-3 or TRBV12-4 and TRBJ1-2; no definite D call. Trimming took off 4 bases at V and 7 bases at J, with 13 bases between the two ends. The CDR3 is 13 residues long. The CDR3 DNA reads as TGTGCCAGCAGTTACAGTGAGCCCTCTGGCTACACCTTC. Translating gives CASSYSEPSGYTF.

In its sample, this clone was seen once. V usage is TRBV19 and J usage is TRBJ2-7, with TRBD1 identical over 7 bases. Germline values: CDR1 LNHDA, CDR2 SQIVND (reference sequence). Trimming cost V 5 bases and J 7 bases; bases outside gene matches: 17. There are 16 residues in the CDR3. CDR3 sequence reads: CASSGHPQDRRVEQYF. The CDR3 DNA follows: TGTGCCAGTAGTGGCCACCCTCAGGACAGGCGGGTAGAGCAGTACTTC. Combining the CDR3 with reference TRBV19 and TRBJ2-7 gives the whole variable domain DGGITQSPKYLFRKEGQNVTLSCEQNLNHDAMYWYRQDPGQGLRLIYYSQIVNDFQKGDIAEGYSVSREKKESFPLTVTSAQKNPTAFYLCASSGHPQDRRVEQYFGPGTRLTVT.

This chain uses TRBV5-4 with TRBJ2-2; maybe TRBD1 (7 bases). The germline gives CDR1 SGHNT, CDR2 YYREEE (reference sequence). V was pared by 5 bases and J by 2 bases, with 16 bases between. The CDR3 extends over 16 amino acids. DNA for the CDR3: TGTGCCAGCAGATTCCGGGGGACAGTAAACACCGGGGAGCTGTTTTTT. Translating it yields CASRFRGTVNTGELFF.

The gene calls are TRBV14 and TRBJ1-2; 7 bases align to TRBD1. The CDR3 sequence is 15 residues long. Germline V gene sequence: CDR1 SGHDN, CDR2 FVKESK. V trimming: 5 bases; J trimming: 5 bases; junction bases outside the gene matches: 11. The CDR3 protein is CASSGMDRNFYGYTF. The DNA of the CDR3 is TGTGCCAGCAGCGGTATGGACAGGAACTTTTATGGCTACACCTTC.

The CDR3 DNA is TGTGCCAGCAGTTTCCAAGGACAGGTCTCCTACGAGCAGTACTTC. Encoded protein: CASSFQGQVSYEQYF. The chain joins TRBV27 to TRBJ2-7, with 7 bases that match TRBD1. Germline V gives CDR1 MNHEY, CDR2 SMNVEV (reference sequence). With V trimmed by 3 bases and J by 0 bases, 5 bases remained unmatched. CDR3 size: 15 residues.

The CDR3 DNA reads TGTGCCAGCAGTCACAGCTCTAACTATGGCTACACCTTC. Translating it yields CASSHSSNYGYTF. The V call is TRBV7-2, the J call TRBJ1-2, with unresolved D. The CDR3 totals 13 residues. V lost 6 bases to trimming and J lost 0 bases, with 8 bases between them. Germline CDR1 reads SGHTA; CDR2 reads FQGNSA.